Listed below are T cell receptor beta chains from one sample, sequenced in a study of blood T cells in healthy people across ages. TCRdb used MiXCR to reprocess the 5' RACE reads, holding one entry per CDR3 protein. Here the sample spans about 570,000 distinct CDR3 sequences, approximately 30% being singletons. The sample was blood. The source is a woman between 70 and 85 years old in good health. Each CDR3 is given with its conserved first and last residue.

TRBV6-1,TRBJ1-4,CASRATGGNEKLFF
TRBV20-1,TRBJ1-2,CSGAGANGYAF
TRBV6-6,TRBJ2-3,CASSYSSGQSTDTQYF
TRBV25-1,TRBJ1-1,CASSEYRGTEAFF
TRBV4-2,TRBJ2-2,CASSQAPGSGAGELFF
TRBV18,TRBJ2-3,CASSPPMVYTQYF
TRBV5-1,TRBJ2-1,CASSPQNSDEQFF
TRBV7-2,.,CASSLEGTSPNEQFF
TRBV7-2,TRBJ1-4,CASSRGAREKLFF
TRBV12-3/TRBV12-4,TRBJ1-4,CASTVQGETEKLFF
TRBV5-1,TRBJ1-4,CASRTATGGTNEKLFF
TRBV5-6,TRBJ1-1,CASSFRDRVAEAFF
TRBV20-1,TRBJ1-1,CSAGDRLNTEAFF
TRBV6-1,TRBJ1-6,CASSGTSGTRTNSPLHF
TRBV6-1,TRBJ1-2,CASSRDNRYTF
TRBV5-1,TRBJ2-5,CASSLWVAGEQETQYF
TRBV7-8,TRBJ1-4,CASSFSRANGEKLFF
TRBV9,TRBJ2-5,CASSTRTVSSFEQYF
TRBV5-1,TRBJ2-7,CASRPGQGVGEQYF
TRBV20-1,TRBJ2-5,CSARDPGGLETQYF
TRBV6-5,TRBJ1-5,CASSYSFPPNQPQHF
TRBV5-1,TRBJ2-7,CASSLRISYEQYF
TRBV7-2,TRBJ1-2,CASRGDSPYGYTF
TRBV20-1,TRBJ1-4,CSARLGGPSNPFF
TRBV9,TRBJ2-1,CASSVSGSNNEQFF
TRBV24-1,TRBJ1-6,CATSDSQGGTNSPLHF
TRBV4-2,TRBJ1-3,CASSQDGSSGNTIYF
TRBV9,TRBJ2-1,CASSVGTHNEQFF
TRBV6-1,TRBJ2-5,CASSEQGVETQYF
TRBV4-3,TRBJ1-2,CASSQATGTGYYGYTF
TRBV7-2,TRBJ1-5,CASSLRGDRGLGQPQHF